This TCR beta chain was sequenced for a study of T cell changes during pregnancy in multiple sclerosis. The CDR3 runs 15 residues. V lost 4 bases to trimming and J lost 4 bases, with 17 bases between them. Per germline, CDR1 MNHEY and CDR2 SMNVEV (reference sequence). Some clones are missing from TCRdb's copy, which holds only in-frame ones; the method was immunoSEQ multiplex PCR. Of about 64,000 clones listed, roughly 88% were seen once; the top ten hold approximately 2%. The chain joins TRBV27 to TRBJ2-7; D unclear. The TCR comes from a female donor in good health, enrolled as a control in a pregnancy study. The sequencing used peripheral blood, collected in the second trimester of pregnancy. In DNA, the CDR3 is TGTGCCAGCAGTTCTCCAGGTCGAAGTGTATACGAGCAGTACTTC. It yields the protein CASSSPGRSVYEQYF.